This is a list of T cell receptor beta chains from one sample in a study of B cell selection in AIRE deficiency. The table came from immunoSEQ multiplex PCR; TCRdb's copy has only in-frame clones and leaves some out. The sample comprises roughly 25,000 clones, roughly 95% of which are singletons, and 0.2% to 0.25% rests with the top ten. Sequenced material: CD4+CD127+ conventional T cells sorted from PBMCs. These receptor sequences come from a human donor in good health. Both conserved end residues are trimmed from each CDR3. A D gene is named only where the DNA matches it firmly.

>TRBD1|TRBV28|TRBJ2-3
ASSLRPGGGDTQY
>NA|TRBV1|TRBJ1-5
TSSQPPGGRNQPQH
>TRBD2|TRBV7-2|TRBJ2-2
ASSSRGLGTTGELF
>TRBD2|TRBV7-9|TRBJ2-7
ASSPGTSGLGEQY
>NA|TRBV4-1|TRBJ1-4
ASSQGWGGGPTNEKLF
>TRBD2|TRBV9|TRBJ2-5
ASSRTSGYQETQY
>NA|TRBV5-1|TRBJ2-6
ASSLGPGGANVLT
>TRBD1|TRBV7-2|TRBJ2-3
ASSPGTGRSDTQY
>NA|TRBV6-5|TRBJ1-3
ASSYSSSGNTIY
>TRBD1|TRBV7-9|TRBJ1-2
ASSRIDRDNGYT
>NA|TRBV11-3|TRBJ1-2
ASSYRDYGYT
>TRBD2|TRBV19|TRBJ2-5
ASSIGGRGETQY
>TRBD1|TRBV6-5|TRBJ2-7
ASSVDRGVMEQY
>TRBD2|TRBV4-1|TRBJ2-7
ASSQGPVGGSYEQY
>NA|TRBV6-6|TRBJ1-2
ASSYSGGGGHGYT
>NA|TRBV16|TRBJ1-2
ASSLDPGPGNYGYT
>NA|TRBV10-3|TRBJ2-3
AISEPTDTQY
>TRBD2|TRBV5-4|TRBJ2-3
ASSRSIAGGGDTQY
>TRBD1|TRBV4-2|TRBJ1-2
ASSRDRAGYGYT
>TRBD1|TRBV6-1|TRBJ2-7
ASSLTGLLN
>NA|TRBV7-8|TRBJ2-4
ASSPGAKNIQY
>TRBD1|TRBV5-1|TRBJ2-2
ASSIRTGADTGELF
>NA|TRBV7-9|TRBJ2-7
ASSLASGDNEQY
>NA|TRBV28|TRBJ2-1
ASSLDSYNEQF
>NA|TRBV10-3|TRBJ2-1
AIRGQGGYNEQF
>TRBD2|TRBV6-6|TRBJ2-2
ASSSLAGADTGELF
>NA|TRBV7-2|TRBJ2-2
ASSLEGLTGELF
>NA|TRBV7-9|TRBJ2-3
ASSLLAPDTDTQY
>NA|TRBV11-1|TRBJ2-7
ASSLEEASEQY
>NA|TRBV5-1|TRBJ2-3
ASSAILGEFGTDTQY
>NA|TRBV9|TRBJ2-1
ASSVDLTYNEQF
>TRBD2|TRBV5-1|TRBJ2-5
ASSSRLAGTSPRSQY
>NA|TRBV7-5|TRBJ1-1
ANPGRVNTEAF
>NA|TRBV27|TRBJ2-5
ASSLSNRLETQY
>TRBD1|TRBV6-6|TRBJ1-1
ASTDRAFSMNTEAF
>NA|TRBV4-3|TRBJ2-3
ASSQDRGSSDTQY
>TRBD1|TRBV27|TRBJ2-5
ASSGRGLGTQY
>NA|TRBV5-7|TRBJ2-7
ASSLDSPYEQY
>TRBD2|TRBV30|TRBJ2-3
ARSSGRGYTDTQY
>TRBD1|TRBV5-1|TRBJ1-3
ASSTQGALSGNTIY
>TRBD2|TRBV5-8|TRBJ2-1
ASSAGTSGGNEQF
>NA|TRBV7-9|TRBJ1-1
ASSADGWSTEAF
>TRBD2|TRBV5-5|TRBJ2-7
ASSFELAGAYEQY
>TRBD1|TRBV13|TRBJ2-7
ASSWKDRGRQEQY
>TRBD2|TRBV2|TRBJ2-2
ASLSGRAHTGELF
>NA|TRBV6-6|TRBJ2-3
ASSLADTDTQY
>NA|TRBV7-8|TRBJ1-1
ASSLDTNTEAF
>TRBD2|TRBV10-3|TRBJ2-3
AISERTGRASHTQY
>NA|TRBV5-4|TRBJ1-4
ASSLVGGGNEKLF
>TRBD1|TRBV10-1|TRBJ2-7
ASSGGQGSSYEQY
>NA|TRBV19|TRBJ1-5
ASSIRQTGYSNQPQH
>TRBD1|TRBV6-5|TRBJ1-3
ASSYLSQGLGNTIY
>NA|TRBV28|TRBJ1-4
ASSFPSATNEKLF
>NA|TRBV10-3|TRBJ2-2
AISESGGTGELF